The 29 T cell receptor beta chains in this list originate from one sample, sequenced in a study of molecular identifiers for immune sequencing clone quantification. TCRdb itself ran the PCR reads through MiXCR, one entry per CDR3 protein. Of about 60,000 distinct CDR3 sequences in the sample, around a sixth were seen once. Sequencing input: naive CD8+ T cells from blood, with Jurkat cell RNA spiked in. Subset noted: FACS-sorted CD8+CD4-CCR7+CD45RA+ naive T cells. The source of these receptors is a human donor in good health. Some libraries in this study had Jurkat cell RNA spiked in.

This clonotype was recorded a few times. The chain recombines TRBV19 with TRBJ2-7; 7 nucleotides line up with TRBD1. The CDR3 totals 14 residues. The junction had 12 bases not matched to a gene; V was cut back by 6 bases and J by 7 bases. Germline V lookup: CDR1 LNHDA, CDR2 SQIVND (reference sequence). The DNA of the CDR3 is TGTGCCAGTAGGCAGACAGGGCCCCAGGGGGAGCAGTACTTC. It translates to CASRQTGPQGEQYF.

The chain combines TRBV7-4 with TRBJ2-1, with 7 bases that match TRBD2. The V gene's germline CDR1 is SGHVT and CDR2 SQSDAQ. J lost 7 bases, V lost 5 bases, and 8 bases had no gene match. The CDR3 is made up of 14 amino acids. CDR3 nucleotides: TGTGCCAGCAGCCCTGGGGACGGGGGGAATGAGCAGTTCTTC. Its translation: CASSPGDGGNEQFF.

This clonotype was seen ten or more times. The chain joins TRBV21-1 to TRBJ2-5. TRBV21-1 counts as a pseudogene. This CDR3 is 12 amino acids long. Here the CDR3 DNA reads TGTGCCAGCAGCGGTCGTCAAGAGACCCAGTACTTC. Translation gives CASSGRQETQYF.

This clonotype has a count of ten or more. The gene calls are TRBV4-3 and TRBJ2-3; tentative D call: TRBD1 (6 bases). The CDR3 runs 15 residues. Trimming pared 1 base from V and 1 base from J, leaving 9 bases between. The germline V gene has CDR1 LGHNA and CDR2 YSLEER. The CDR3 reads CASSQGDTGTDTQYF. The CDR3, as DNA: TGCGCCAGCAGCCAAGGGGACACGGGCACAGATACGCAGTATTTT.

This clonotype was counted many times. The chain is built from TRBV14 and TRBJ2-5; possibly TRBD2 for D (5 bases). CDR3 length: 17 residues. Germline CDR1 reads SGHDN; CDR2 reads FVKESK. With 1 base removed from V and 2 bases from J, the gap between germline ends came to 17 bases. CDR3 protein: CASSQVDLEAEQETQYF. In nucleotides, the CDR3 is TGTGCCAGCAGCCAAGTGGATCTGGAGGCGGAACAAGAGACCCAGTACTTC.

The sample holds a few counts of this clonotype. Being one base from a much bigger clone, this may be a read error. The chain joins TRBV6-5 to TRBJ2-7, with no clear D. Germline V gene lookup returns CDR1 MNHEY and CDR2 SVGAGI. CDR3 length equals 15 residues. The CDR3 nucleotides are TGTGCCAGCAATTACGCCAGTGGCAGATCCTACGAGCAGTACTTC. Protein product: CASNYASGRSYEQYF.

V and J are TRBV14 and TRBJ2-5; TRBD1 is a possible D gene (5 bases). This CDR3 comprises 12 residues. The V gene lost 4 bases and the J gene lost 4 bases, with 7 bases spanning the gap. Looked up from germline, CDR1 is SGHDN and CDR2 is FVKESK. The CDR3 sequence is CASSRQGETQYF. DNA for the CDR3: TGTGCCAGCAGCCGCCAGGGAGAGACCCAGTACTTC.

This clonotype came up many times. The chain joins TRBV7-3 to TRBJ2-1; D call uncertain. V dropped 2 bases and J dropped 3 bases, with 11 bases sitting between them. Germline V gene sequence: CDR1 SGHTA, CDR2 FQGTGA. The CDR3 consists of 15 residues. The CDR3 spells CASSLAVSGYNEQFF. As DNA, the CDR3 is TGTGCCAGCAGCTTAGCCGTCTCCGGCTACAATGAGCAGTTCTTC.

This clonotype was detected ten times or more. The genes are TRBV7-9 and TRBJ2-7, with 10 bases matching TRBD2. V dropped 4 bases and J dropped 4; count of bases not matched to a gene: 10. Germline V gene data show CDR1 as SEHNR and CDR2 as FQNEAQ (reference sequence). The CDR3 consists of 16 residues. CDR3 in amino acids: CASSSSGSQSLYEQYF. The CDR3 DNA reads TGTGCCAGCAGCTCTAGCGGGAGTCAGTCATTGTACGAGCAGTACTTC.

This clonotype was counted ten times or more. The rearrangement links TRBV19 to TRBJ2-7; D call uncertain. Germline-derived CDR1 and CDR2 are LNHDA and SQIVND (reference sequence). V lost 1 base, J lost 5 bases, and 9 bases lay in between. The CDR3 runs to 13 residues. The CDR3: CASSIAPSNEQYF. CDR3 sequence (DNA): TGTGCCAGTAGTATAGCGCCGAGTAACGAGCAGTACTTC.

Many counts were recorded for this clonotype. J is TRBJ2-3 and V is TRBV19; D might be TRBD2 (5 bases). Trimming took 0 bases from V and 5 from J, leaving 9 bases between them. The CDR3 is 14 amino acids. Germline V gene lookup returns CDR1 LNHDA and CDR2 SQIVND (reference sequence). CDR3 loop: CASSIDFGEDTQYF. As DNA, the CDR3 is TGTGCCAGTAGTATAGATTTCGGGGAAGATACGCAGTATTTT.

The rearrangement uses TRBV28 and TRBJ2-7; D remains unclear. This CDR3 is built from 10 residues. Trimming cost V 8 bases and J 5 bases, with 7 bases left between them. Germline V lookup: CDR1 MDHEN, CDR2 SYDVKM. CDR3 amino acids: CASAKNEQYF. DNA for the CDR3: TGTGCCAGCGCCAAAAACGAGCAGTACTTC.

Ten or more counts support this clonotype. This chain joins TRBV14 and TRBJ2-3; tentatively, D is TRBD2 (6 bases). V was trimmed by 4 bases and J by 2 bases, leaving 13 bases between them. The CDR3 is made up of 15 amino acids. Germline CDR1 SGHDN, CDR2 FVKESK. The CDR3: CASSLRLEYTDTQYF. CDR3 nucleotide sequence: TGTGCCAGCAGCCTTAGACTAGAATACACAGATACGCAGTATTTT.

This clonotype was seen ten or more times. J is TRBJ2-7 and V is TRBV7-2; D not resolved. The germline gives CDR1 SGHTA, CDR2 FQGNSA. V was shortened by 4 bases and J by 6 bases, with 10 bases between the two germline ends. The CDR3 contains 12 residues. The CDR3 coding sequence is TGTGCCAGCAGCTCCCCTGTTGGCGAGCAGTACTTC. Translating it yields CASSSPVGEQYF.

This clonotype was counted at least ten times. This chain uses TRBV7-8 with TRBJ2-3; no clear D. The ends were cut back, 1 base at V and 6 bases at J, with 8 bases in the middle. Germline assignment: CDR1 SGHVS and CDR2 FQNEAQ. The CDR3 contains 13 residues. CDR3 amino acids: CASSLGITDTQYF. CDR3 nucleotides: TGTGCCAGCAGCTTAGGTATCACGGATACGCAGTATTTT. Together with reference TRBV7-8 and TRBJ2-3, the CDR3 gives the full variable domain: GAGVSQSPRYKVAKRGQDVALRCDPISGHVSLFWYQQALGQGPEFLTYFQNEAQLDKSGLPSDRFFAERPEGSVSTLKIQRTQQEDSAVYLCASSLGITDTQYFGPGTRLTVL.

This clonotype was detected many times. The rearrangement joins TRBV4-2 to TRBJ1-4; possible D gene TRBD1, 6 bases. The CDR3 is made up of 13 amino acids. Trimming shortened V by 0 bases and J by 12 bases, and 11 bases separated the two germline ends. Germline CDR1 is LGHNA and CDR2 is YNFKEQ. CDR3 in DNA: TGTGCCAGCAGCCAAGAGGGGGGCAGAGAACTGTTTTTT. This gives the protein CASSQEGGRELFF.

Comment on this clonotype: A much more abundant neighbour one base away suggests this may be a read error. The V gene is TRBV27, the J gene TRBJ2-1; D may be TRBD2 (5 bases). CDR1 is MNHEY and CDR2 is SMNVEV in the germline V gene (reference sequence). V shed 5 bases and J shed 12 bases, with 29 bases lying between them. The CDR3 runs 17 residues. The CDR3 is CASSPLPLVYEFGGQFF. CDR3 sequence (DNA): TGTGCCAGCAGTCCTTTGCCACTAGTTTATGAGTTCGGTGGGCAGTTCTTC.

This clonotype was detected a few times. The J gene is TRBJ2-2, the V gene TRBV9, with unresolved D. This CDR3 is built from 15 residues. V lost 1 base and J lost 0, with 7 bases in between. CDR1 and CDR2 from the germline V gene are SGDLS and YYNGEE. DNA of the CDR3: TGTGCCAGCAGCGTATACGGAACGAACACCGGGGAGCTGTTTTTT. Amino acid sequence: CASSVYGTNTGELFF.

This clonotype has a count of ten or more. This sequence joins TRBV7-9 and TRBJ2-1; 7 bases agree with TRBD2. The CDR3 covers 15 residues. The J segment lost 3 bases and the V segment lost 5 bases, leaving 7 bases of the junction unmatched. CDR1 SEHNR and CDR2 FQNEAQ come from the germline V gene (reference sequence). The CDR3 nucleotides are TGTGCCAGCAGCCCCCTAGCGGTCCTCTACAATGAGCAGTTCTTC. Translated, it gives CASSPLAVLYNEQFF.

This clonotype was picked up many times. CDR3 loop: CASSLTASARNTGELFF. The DNA of the CDR3 is TGTGCCAGCAGCTTAACGGCTAGCGCGAGGAACACCGGGGAGCTGTTTTTT. The V gene is TRBV7-3, the J gene TRBJ2-2; D is possibly TRBD2 (6 bases). This CDR3 region has 17 residues. V gave up 0 bases and J gave up 1 base, with 12 bases separating them. CDR1 is SGHTA, CDR2 FQGTGA, per germline. The entire variable domain, with the rest obtained from reference TRBV7-3 and TRBJ2-2, is as follows: GAGVSQTPSNKVTEKGKYVELRCDPISGHTALYWYRQSLGQGPEFLIYFQGTGAADDSGLPNDRFFAVRPEGSVSTLKIQRTERGDSAVYLCASSLTASARNTGELFFGEGSRLTVL.

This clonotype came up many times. CDR3 residues: CASSPLGGPYNEQFF. The CDR3 region has the DNA TGTGCCAGCAGCCCCCTGGGCGGGCCTTACAATGAGCAGTTCTTC. The chain couples TRBV7-2 to TRBJ2-1; maybe TRBD2 (5 bases). Trimming shortened V by 5 bases and J by 4 bases, and 15 bases separated the two germline ends. Germline V lookup: CDR1 SGHTA, CDR2 FQGNSA. The CDR3 spans 15 residues. Supplemented by reference TRBV7-2 and TRBJ2-1, the full variable domain reads GAGVSQSPSNKVTEKGKDVELRCDPISGHTALYWYRQSLGQGLEFLIYFQGNSAPDKSGLPSDRFSAERTGGSVSTLTIQRTQQEDSAVYLCASSPLGGPYNEQFFGPGTRLTVL.

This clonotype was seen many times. In DNA form, the CDR3 reads TGTGCCAGCAGTTACCCGATCACTGAAGCTTTCTTT. Protein: CASSYPITEAFF. V is TRBV6-2 or TRBV6-3 and J is TRBJ1-1; D is unclear. The CDR3 has 12 amino acids. In germline, CDR1 is MNHEY, CDR2 SVGEGT. Trimming stripped 2 bases from V and 4 bases from J, with 5 bases between.

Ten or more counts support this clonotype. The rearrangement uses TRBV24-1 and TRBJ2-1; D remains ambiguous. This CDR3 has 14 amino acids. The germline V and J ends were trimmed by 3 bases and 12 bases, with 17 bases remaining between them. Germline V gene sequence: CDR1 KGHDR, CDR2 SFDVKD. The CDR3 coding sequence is TGTGCCACCAGTGATGCACCGGGTCTCAGTGGGCAGTTCTTC. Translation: CATSDAPGLSGQFF.

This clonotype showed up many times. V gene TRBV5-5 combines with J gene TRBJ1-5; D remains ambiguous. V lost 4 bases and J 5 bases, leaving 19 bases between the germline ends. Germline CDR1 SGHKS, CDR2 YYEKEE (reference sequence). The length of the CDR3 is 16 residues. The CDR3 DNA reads TGTGCCAGCAGCCAGCGCGTCCTGTCAGCCGATCAGCCCCAGCATTTT. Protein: CASSQRVLSADQPQHF. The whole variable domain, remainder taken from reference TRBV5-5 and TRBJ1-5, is DAGVTQSPTHLIKTRGQQVTLRCSPISGHKSVSWYQQVLGQGPQFIFQYYEKEERGRGNFPDRFSARQFPNYSSELNVNALLLGDSALYLCASSQRVLSADQPQHFGDGTRLSIL.

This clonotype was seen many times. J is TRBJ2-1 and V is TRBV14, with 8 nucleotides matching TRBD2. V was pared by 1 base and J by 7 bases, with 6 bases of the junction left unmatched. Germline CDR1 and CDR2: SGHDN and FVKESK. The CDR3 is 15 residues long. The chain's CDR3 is CASSQAGGRGNEQFF. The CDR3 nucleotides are TGTGCCAGCAGCCAAGCGGGAGGGCGGGGAAATGAGCAGTTCTTC.

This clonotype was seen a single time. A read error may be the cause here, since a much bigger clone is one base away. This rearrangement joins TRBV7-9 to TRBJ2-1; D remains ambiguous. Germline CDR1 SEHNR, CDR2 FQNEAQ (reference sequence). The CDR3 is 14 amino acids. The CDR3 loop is CASSSSLGKAEQLF. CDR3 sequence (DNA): TGTGCCAGCAGCTCCTCCCTGGGGAAGGCTGAGCAGCTCTTC. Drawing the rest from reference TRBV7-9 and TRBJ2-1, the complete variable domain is DTGVSQNPRHKITKRGQNVTFRCDPISEHNRLYWYRQTLGQGPEFLTYFQNEAQLEKSRLLSDRFSAERPKGSFSTLEIQRTEQGDSAMYLCASSSSLGKAEQLFGPGTRLTVL.

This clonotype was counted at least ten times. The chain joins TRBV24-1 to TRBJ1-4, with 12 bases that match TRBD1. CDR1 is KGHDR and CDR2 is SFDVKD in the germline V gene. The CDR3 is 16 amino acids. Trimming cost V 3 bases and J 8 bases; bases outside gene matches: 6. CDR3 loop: CATSDPTGTGGEKLFF. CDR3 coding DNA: TGTGCCACCAGTGATCCGACCGGGACAGGGGGCGAAAAACTGTTTTTT.

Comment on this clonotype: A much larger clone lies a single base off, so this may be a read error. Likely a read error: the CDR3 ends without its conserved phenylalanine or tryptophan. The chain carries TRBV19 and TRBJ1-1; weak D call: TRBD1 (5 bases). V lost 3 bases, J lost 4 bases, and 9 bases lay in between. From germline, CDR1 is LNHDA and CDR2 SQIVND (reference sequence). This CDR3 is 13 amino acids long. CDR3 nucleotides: TGTGCCAGTAGTATTACAGGTTCCACTGAAGCTTTCTCT. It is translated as CASSITGSTEAFS.

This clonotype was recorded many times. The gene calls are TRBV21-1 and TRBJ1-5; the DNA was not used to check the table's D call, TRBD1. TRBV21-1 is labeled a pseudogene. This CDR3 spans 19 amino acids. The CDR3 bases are TGTGCCAGCGCCACGGCGCCTTATGGGGCAGGGGGCGGCAATCAGCCCCAGCATTTT. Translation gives CASATAPYGAGGGNQPQHF.